The source of this T cell receptor beta chain is a study of T cell responses to AZD1222 COVID-19 vaccine. Method: immunoSEQ multiplex PCR; TCRdb's copy keeps in-frame clones and lacks some. The sample has about 120,000 clones, about nine tenths seen once. The germline V gene has CDR1 SNHLY and CDR2 FYNNEI. The CDR3 length is 12 residues. Comment on this clone: A read error may account for a junction end that differs from germline.

The genes are TRBV2 and TRBJ1-1; D perhaps matches TRBD1 (5 bases). This specimen consisted of peripheral blood, obtained on day 0 of AZD1222 vaccination. The sequence was obtained from an adult in good health. The CDR3 nucleotides are TGTGCCAGCAGGGAAGACAGAGTTGAAGCTTTCTTT. Its protein is CASREDRVEAFF.